This T cell receptor beta chain comes out of a study of shared clonotypes between healthy human individuals. In the naive CD8 group, cells lacked CD45RO and were positively selected for CCR7, so terminally differentiated effector memory CD45RA+ cells were left out. Produced via immunoSEQ multiplex PCR; TCRdb's table is partial and in-frame only. This sample yields about 1,800,000 clones, of which roughly 95% are seen a single time; roughly 1% belongs to the top ten. The sequencing sample was made of naive CD8+ T cells sorted from blood. This sequence was found in a man between 18 and 29 years old in good health.

CDR3 amino acids: CASSLGGWGDTEAFF. The CDR3, as DNA: TGTGCCAGCAGTTTGGGGGGGTGGGGTGACACTGAAGCTTTCTTT. The J gene is TRBJ1-1, the V gene TRBV27; TRBD1 is a possible D gene (5 bases). This CDR3 is built from 15 residues. CDR1 and CDR2 from the germline V gene are MNHEY and SMNVEV (reference sequence). Deletions cut 3 bases from V and 3 bases from J, with 14 bases between.